One sample yielded the 25 T cell receptor beta chains listed below, sequenced in a study of Ad26.COV2.S vaccination and SARS-CoV-2 variants (dated by TCRdb to the early 2020s). In light of the paper, this sample's treatment or condition label describes: some 20 received Ad26.COV2.S at low or high dose, single or two shots; several received placebo; per-sample allocation not given. For vaccine and placebo recipients, the sequenced repertoires came from samples collected on day 63 after the first injection. Libraries were constructed by the immunoSEQ multiplex PCR assay. Held by TCRdb, this immuneACCESS table contains in-frame sequences only and omits some clones. Under half of the omission traces to an unresolved V gene where checked; the cause of the rest is unknown. The sample includes 440,000 or so clones, with around 93% observed a single time. The biggest ten clones account for around 1.7% of the sample.

The source was peripheral blood, collected in a trial of Ad26.COV2.S vaccine versus placebo. These receptors came from a person between 18 and 59 years old who received the Ad26.COV2.S COVID-19 vaccine or a placebo.

The gene calls are TRBV9 and TRBJ2-2; no clear D gene. CDR1 SGDLS and CDR2 YYNGEE come from the germline V gene. With 4 bases removed from V and 4 bases from J, the gap between germline ends came to 5 bases. This CDR3 has 12 amino acids. The CDR3 here is CASSFSTGELFF. CDR3 bases: TGTGCCAGCAGCTTTAGCACCGGGGAGCTGTTTTTT.

The V gene is TRBV5-1, the J gene TRBJ2-1, with 8 bases that match TRBD2. CDR3 length: 17 amino acids. J was trimmed by 1 base and V by 4 bases; bases with no gene match: 10. Germline V CDR1 and CDR2: SGHRS, YFSETQ. The CDR3 loop reads CASSPLFGGESYNEQFF. The CDR3 nucleotides read TGCGCCAGCAGCCCTCTGTTCGGGGGGGAATCCTACAATGAGCAGTTCTTC.

This sequence joins TRBV2 and TRBJ2-1; perhaps TRBD2 as D (6 bases). Between the trimmed V and J ends, which lost 10 bases and 0 bases, there was a span of 16 bases. Germline CDR1 SNHLY, CDR2 FYNNEI. The length of the CDR3 is 15 residues. DNA of the CDR3: TGTGCCACTACTAGCCCCCTAAGCTCCTACAATGAGCAGTTCTTC. Its translation: CATTSPLSSYNEQFF. Full variable domain (rest looked up from reference TRBV2 and TRBJ2-1): EPEVTQTPSHQVTQMGQEVILRCVPISNHLYFYWYRQILGQKVEFLVSFYNNEISEKSEIFDDQFSVERPDGSNFTLKIRSTKLEDSAMYFCATTSPLSSYNEQFFGPGTRLTVL.

The J gene is TRBJ1-2, the V gene TRBV7-9, with D perhaps TRBD1 (5 bases). The V gene lost 2 bases and the J gene lost 0 bases, with 7 bases spanning the gap. CDR1 SEHNR and CDR2 FQNEAQ come from the germline V gene (reference sequence). CDR3 length: 14 amino acids. CDR3 region: CASSLTGANYGYTF. In DNA form, the CDR3 reads TGTGCCAGCAGCTTAACAGGCGCTAACTATGGCTACACCTTC.

The chain is built from TRBV5-6 and TRBJ2-5; TRBD2 aligns across 10 bases. The CDR3 consists of 15 residues. After removal of 3 bases from V and 5 bases from J, the junction contained 7 bases not matched to a gene. The V gene's germline CDR1 is SGHDT and CDR2 YYEEEE. CDR3 coding DNA: TGTGCCAGCAGCTCTCTAGCGGGGGCGGGGGAGACCCAGTACTTC. Translating it yields CASSSLAGAGETQYF. Complete variable domain (other parts from reference TRBV5-6 and TRBJ2-5): DAGVTQSPTHLIKTRGQQVTLRCSPKSGHDTVSWYQQALGQGPQFIFQYYEEEERQRGNFPDRFSGHQFPNYSSELNVNALLLGDSALYLCASSSLAGAGETQYFGPGTRLLVL.

The rearrangement uses TRBV14 and TRBJ2-2; D is unresolved. The CDR3 runs to 12 residues. Trimming took 0 bases from V and 7 from J, leaving 3 bases between them. Germline CDR1 is SGHDN and CDR2 is FVKESK. The CDR3 DNA reads TGTGCCAGCAGCCAAGAGGTCGGGGAGCTGTTTTTT. Protein product: CASSQEVGELFF.

This clone was seen more than once but under ten times. In nucleotides, the CDR3 is TGTGCCAGCAGTTTGGCGGCATATAGCAATCAGCCCCAGCATTTT. This codes for CASSLAAYSNQPQHF. V usage is TRBV27 and J usage is TRBJ1-5; no definite D call. Germline-derived CDR1 and CDR2 are MNHEY and SMNVEV (reference sequence). The CDR3 extends over 15 amino acids. V dropped 3 bases and J dropped 0 bases, with 9 bases sitting between them.

This rearrangement joins TRBV19 to TRBJ2-7; 11 bases fit TRBD1. Germline CDR1 and CDR2: LNHDA and SQIVND (reference sequence). The CDR3 has 12 residues. In DNA form, the CDR3 reads TGTGCTTCGGGACAGGGGGTGGGTGAGCAGTACTTC. It codes for CASGQGVGEQYF.

The chain combines TRBV9 with TRBJ1-3; a possible D gene is TRBD1 (5 bases). The germline V and J ends were trimmed by 0 bases and 0 bases, with 10 bases remaining between them. Germline CDR1 SGDLS, CDR2 YYNGEE. The CDR3 loop spans 16 amino acids. The CDR3 here is CASSVAPRVSGNTIYF. CDR3 sequence (DNA): TGTGCCAGCAGCGTAGCTCCCAGGGTCTCTGGAAACACCATATATTTT. The full variable domain, in which reference TRBV9 and TRBJ1-3 provide the parts outside the CDR3, is DSGVTQTPKHLITATGQRVTLRCSPRSGDLSVYWYQQSLDQGLQFLIQYYNGEERAKGNILERFSAQQFPDLHSELNLSSLELGDSALYFCASSVAPRVSGNTIYFGEGSWLTVV.

The chain carries TRBV5-1 and TRBJ2-7, with D possibly TRBD2 on 6 matching bases. Per germline, CDR1 SGHRS and CDR2 YFSETQ. The CDR3 is 14 residues long. V was clipped by 0 bases and J by 5 bases, with 12 bases between them. The CDR3 sequence is CASSLVRGTNEQYF. Written as DNA, the CDR3 is TGCGCCAGCAGCTTGGTTCGGGGGACCAACGAGCAGTACTTC.

This clone showed up just once. The chain carries TRBV19 and TRBJ1-5; D unclear. The CDR3 contains 14 residues. Trimming cost V 4 bases and J 0 bases, with 7 bases left between them. Germline V gene data show CDR1 as LNHDA and CDR2 as SQIVND (reference sequence). The DNA of the CDR3 is TGTGCCAGTAGTAACGGGGATAGCAATCAGCCCCAGCATTTT. Its translation is CASSNGDSNQPQHF.

This clone was seen a handful of times. The chain uses TRBV3-1 (or the pseudogene TRBV3-2) and TRBJ2-2; either TRBD1 or TRBD2 may supply D (5 bases each). CDR1 and CDR2 (germline): LGHDT, YNNKEL (reference sequence). V lost 0 bases and J lost 4, with 18 bases in between. The CDR3 loop spans 18 amino acids. The CDR3 DNA sequence: TGTGCCAGCAGCCAAGAATCGGGGACGGAGGTAACCACCGGGGAGCTGTTTTTT. The encoded protein is CASSQESGTEVTTGELFF.

This clone has just one count. The chain links TRBV7-2 to TRBJ2-7; D remains unclear. There are 16 residues in the CDR3. Germline-derived CDR1 and CDR2 are SGHTA and FQGNSA. Deletions cut 5 bases from V and 3 bases from J, with 20 bases between. As DNA, the CDR3 is TGTGCCAGCAGCACCACCCCCAGTAATTCCGACTACGAGCAGTACTTC. It specifies CASSTTPSNSDYEQYF.

The chain has TRBV28 and TRBJ2-3, with 11 bases that match TRBD2. Losses at the gene ends were 7 bases for V and 2 bases for J; bases not matched to a gene: 5. The CDR3 totals 15 residues. CDR1 is MDHEN, CDR2 SYDVKM, per germline. The CDR3 DNA sequence: TGTGCCAGCACCTTACTAGCGGGGGACACAGATACGCAGTATTTT. This codes for CASTLLAGDTDTQYF.

The chain joins TRBV30 to TRBJ1-2; tentative D call: TRBD1 (5 bases). The CDR3 consists of 14 residues. Germline V gene sequence: CDR1 GTSNPN, CDR2 SVGIG (reference sequence). Between the trimmed V and J ends, which lost 4 bases and 4 bases, there was a span of 16 bases. DNA for the CDR3: TGTGCCTGGACCCAGGGTGGAATCCTCTATGGCTACACCTTC. Translated, it gives CAWTQGGILYGYTF. Full variable domain (remainder filled in from reference TRBV30 and TRBJ1-2): SQTIHQWPATLVQPVGSPLSLECTVEGTSNPNLYWYRQAAGRGLQLLFYSVGIGQISSEVPQNLSASRPQDRQFILSSKKLLLSDSGFYLCAWTQGGILYGYTFGSGTRLTVV.

As DNA, the CDR3 is TGTGCCAGCAGCCAAGACGGGGTCAGTTCCTACGAGCAGTACTTC. Translation gives CASSQDGVSSYEQYF. This chain connects TRBV14 to TRBJ2-7; D possibly corresponds to TRBD2 (5 bases). With 0 bases removed from V and 1 base from J, the gap between germline ends came to 10 bases. Germline-derived CDR1 and CDR2 are SGHDN and FVKESK. The CDR3 covers 15 residues.

The chain couples TRBV11-2 to TRBJ2-2; no clear D. CDR3 size: 15 residues. V dropped 0 bases and J dropped 6 bases, with 11 bases sitting between them. CDR1 SGHAT and CDR2 FQNNGV come from the germline V gene. The CDR3 coding sequence is TGTGCCAGCAGCTTAGATCTTGGGCTAGCCGGGGAGCTGTTTTTT. As protein: CASSLDLGLAGELFF.

This chain joins TRBV2 and TRBJ2-4, with 10 bases aligning to TRBD1. The CDR3 runs 14 residues. Trimming removed 4 bases from V and 6 bases from J; junction bases left unmatched: 3. Germline values: CDR1 SNHLY, CDR2 FYNNEI. CDR3 region: CASSGQGAGNIQYF. In DNA form, the CDR3 reads TGTGCCAGCAGTGGACAGGGGGCCGGAAACATTCAGTACTTC.

This rearrangement joins TRBV4-1 to TRBJ2-7; D possibly uses TRBD1 or TRBD2 (6 bases each). Trimming shortened V by 0 bases and J by 4 bases, and 10 bases separated the two germline ends. Looked up from germline, CDR1 is MGHRA and CDR2 is YSYEKL. The CDR3 length is 14 residues. CDR3 nucleotide sequence: TGCGCCAGCAGCCAAGACCGCGGGACATACGAGCAGTACTTC. As protein: CASSQDRGTYEQYF.

V usage is TRBV3-1 (or the pseudogene TRBV3-2) and J usage is TRBJ2-7, with 9 bases aligning to TRBD1. Germline lookup yields CDR1 LGHDT and CDR2 YNNKEL (reference sequence). This CDR3 spans 15 amino acids. J lost 3 bases, V lost 2 bases, and 5 bases had no gene match. The CDR3 sequence: CASSQPGQGIYEQYF. CDR3 nucleotide sequence: TGTGCCAGCAGCCAACCCGGACAGGGGATCTACGAGCAGTACTTC.

The chain couples TRBV7-9 to TRBJ2-7, with 7 positions matching TRBD1. Germline V CDR1 and CDR2: SEHNR, FQNEAQ (reference sequence). CDR3 size: 15 residues. J lost 3 bases, V lost 0 bases, and 5 bases had no gene match. In nucleotides, the CDR3 is TGTGCCAGCAGCTTAGCCCCGGACAGGCGCTACGAGCAGTACTTC. Its translation is CASSLAPDRRYEQYF.

The chain couples TRBV19 to TRBJ1-1; 11 bases align to TRBD1. The CDR3 length is 14 residues. After removal of 5 bases from V and 4 bases from J, the junction contained 3 bases not matched to a gene. Germline V CDR1 and CDR2: LNHDA, SQIVND (reference sequence). This CDR3 reads CASSWTGGVTEAFF. The CDR3 DNA reads TGTGCCAGTAGTTGGACAGGGGGCGTCACTGAAGCTTTCTTT.

This sequence joins TRBV29-1 and TRBJ2-1, with TRBD2 identical over 15 bases. This CDR3 is 16 amino acids long. Germline CDR1 reads SQVTM; CDR2 reads ANQGSEA. J was trimmed by 3 bases and V by 7 bases; bases with no gene match: 7. CDR3 DNA: TGCAGCGCCTTGGGACTAGCGGGGGGAAGCTACAATGAGCAGTTCTTC. This sequence encodes CSALGLAGGSYNEQFF.

CDR3 bases: TGTGCCAGCAGCCGGCGGGCAACTAATGAAAAACTGTTTTTT. Translating it yields CASSRRATNEKLFF. V gene TRBV6-2 or TRBV6-3 combines with J gene TRBJ1-4; D is undetermined. V was shortened by 6 bases and J by 0 bases, with 8 bases between the two germline ends. The germline V gene encodes CDR1 MNHEY and CDR2 SVGEGT. The CDR3 runs 14 residues.

As DNA, the CDR3 is TGTGCCAGCAGTAGACCGGGACAGGGGAACTACGAGCAGTACTTC. Encoded protein: CASSRPGQGNYEQYF. The rearrangement joins TRBV5-8 to TRBJ2-7; TRBD1 matches at 10 bases. CDR3 size: 15 residues. V trimming: 5 bases; J trimming: 3 bases; junction bases outside the gene matches: 8. Germline CDR1 is SGHTS and CDR2 is YDEGEE.